The rows below give T cell receptor beta chains drawn from one sample of a study of blood T cell repertoires in COVID-19. Measured with immunoSEQ multiplex PCR; TCRdb has only the in-frame clones, and not every one. The repertoire consists of hundreds of thousands of clones, with approximately 87% occurring once and the leading ten covering approximately 9%. Sequencing was done on a sample of peripheral blood. These receptors were obtained from a human donor in a cohort sampled during active COVID-19. CDR3s include the opening cysteine and the closing phenylalanine or tryptophan. The D gene is left open where the match is weak. Part of the rows lack a size; the others show once, few, many or a class for expanded clones.

clone size	D gene	J gene	V gene	CDR3 DNA	CDR3 protein
.	.	TRBJ1-2	TRBV29-1	TGCAGCGTTTTGGGGAGCAGCTATGGCTACACCTTC	CSVLGSSYGYTF
.	.	TRBJ2-1	TRBV7-2	TGTGCCAGCAGCTTAGCGGGAGTGGTCTACAATGAGCAGTTCTTC	CASSLAGVVYNEQFF
.	TRBD2	TRBJ2-5	TRBV3-1/TRBV3-2	TGTGCCAGCAGCCAACAAGCGGGAGGTACGTCGGGGACCCAGTACTTC	CASSQQAGGTSGTQYF
.	TRBD2	TRBJ2-5	TRBV5-1	TGCGCCAGCAGCTCCGGGACTAGCGGCCTCACGACCCAGTACTTC	CASSSGTSGLTTQYF
.	TRBD2	TRBJ2-2	TRBV5-1	TGCGCCAGCAGCGGGGGACTAGCGGGGTACACCGGGGAGCTGTTTTTT	CASSGGLAGYTGELFF
.	TRBD2	TRBJ2-5	TRBV7-7	TGTGCTAGCAGCTTATGGCCTAGCGGGGGATTAGAGACCCAGTACTTC	CASSLWPSGGLETQYF
few	TRBD1	TRBJ2-1	TRBV27	TGTGCCAGCAGTCCCCCCGGGCAGGGGGCACGGAATGAGCAGTTCTTC	CASSPPGQGARNEQFF
once	.	TRBJ2-5	TRBV18	TGTGCCAGCTCACCACCGGGCAGAGCCCAGGGGGAGACCCAGTACTTC	CASSPPGRAQGETQYF
.	.	TRBJ2-7	TRBV11-2	TGTGCCAGCAGCATAAGAAGGACAGTTTACTACGAGCAGTACTTC	CASSIRRTVYYEQYF
.	TRBD2	TRBJ2-7	TRBV27	TGTGCCAGCAGTCTAGGGGCCGGATTAGCGGGAGGCTACGAGCAGTACTTC	CASSLGAGLAGGYEQYF
few	TRBD2	TRBJ2-1	TRBV7-6	TGTGCCAGCAGTAAAGGGACTAGCGGGGTTGATGAGCAGTTCTTC	CASSKGTSGVDEQFF
.	.	TRBJ1-1	TRBV19	TGTGCCAGTACCATAACAGGGTCCACTGAAGCTTTCTTT	CASTITGSTEAFF
.	.	TRBJ2-3	TRBV27	TGTGCCAGCAGTTTAAGAGGGTACAGTCCAGATACGCAGTATTTT	CASSLRGYSPDTQYF
.	.	TRBJ2-5	TRBV7-2	TGTGCCAGCAGCCGGGAAGAGACCCAGTACTTC	CASSREETQYF
.	.	TRBJ1-1	TRBV7-2	TGTGCCAGCAGCCCAATCGGACAGATGAACACTGAAGCTTTCTTT	CASSPIGQMNTEAFF
.	.	TRBJ2-5	TRBV5-8	TGTGCCAGCAGCTCCTCTTCCGGGACAAGGGTAGGAGAGACCCAGTACTTC	CASSSSSGTRVGETQYF
.	.	TRBJ1-1	TRBV6-5	TGTGCCAGCACCCGCGGGGGACAGAACACTGAAGCTTTCTTT	CASTRGGQNTEAFF
.	TRBD1	TRBJ2-7	TRBV10-3	TGTGCCATCAGCCGAACCACGACAGGGGCCTACGAGCAGTACTTC	CAISRTTTGAYEQYF
.	TRBD1	TRBJ1-1	TRBV19	TGTGCCAGTAGTTCAGGGGACAGCCTGAACACTGAAGCTTTCTTT	CASSSGDSLNTEAFF
few	TRBD2	TRBJ2-2	TRBV10-1	TGCGCCAGCAGCCCCGGGGGACTAGCGGGAGGGCCGAGCGGGGAGCTGTTTTTT	CASSPGGLAGGPSGELFF
.	.	TRBJ2-3	TRBV7-9	TGTGCCAGCAGCTTGGAACAGGGTGCTAGCACAGATACGCAGTATTTT	CASSLEQGASTDTQYF
.	.	TRBJ2-1	TRBV14	TGTGCCAGCAGCCAAGCCCGGCCTAGCTCCTACAATGAGCAGTTCTTC	CASSQARPSSYNEQFF
.	TRBD2	TRBJ2-1	TRBV7-9	TGTGCCAGCACGCCCCTAGCGGGGGGAAGGGGTGAGCAGTTCTTC	CASTPLAGGRGEQFF
.	TRBD1	TRBJ1-3	TRBV7-9	TGTGCCAGCAGAGCACAGGGGGGTTTCTCTGGAAACACCATATATTTT	CASRAQGGFSGNTIYF
.	TRBD2	TRBJ2-1	TRBV2	TGTGCCAGCAGTCCTAAGCGGGAGTTGTTCTTC	CASSPKRELFF
once	TRBD2	TRBJ2-5	TRBV28	TGTGCCAGCAGTTTACTAGTGGGAGGGGTGAGAGAGACCCAGTACTTC	CASSLLVGGVRETQYF
.	TRBD2	TRBJ2-7	TRBV19	TGTGCCAGTAGTCGGACTAGCGGGAAGGCCCGCAGTCACTACGAGCAGTACTTC	CASSRTSGKARSHYEQYF